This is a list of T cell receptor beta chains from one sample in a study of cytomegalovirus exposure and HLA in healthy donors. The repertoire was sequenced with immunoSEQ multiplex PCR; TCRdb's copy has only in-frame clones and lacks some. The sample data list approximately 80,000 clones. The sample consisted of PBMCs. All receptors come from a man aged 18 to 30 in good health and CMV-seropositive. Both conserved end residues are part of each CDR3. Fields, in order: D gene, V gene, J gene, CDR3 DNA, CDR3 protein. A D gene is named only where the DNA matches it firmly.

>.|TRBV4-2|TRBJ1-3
TGTGCCAGCAGCCTAAAGGGGCCCTCTGGAAACACCATATATTTT
CASSLKGPSGNTIYF
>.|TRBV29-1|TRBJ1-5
TGCAGCGTCTCTTCCGGGGGGGGTGCTCAGCCCCAGCATTTT
CSVSSGGGAQPQHF
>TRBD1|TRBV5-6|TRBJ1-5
TGTGCCAGCAGCCCCGGGACAGGGCTAAGTCAGCCCCAGCATTTT
CASSPGTGLSQPQHF
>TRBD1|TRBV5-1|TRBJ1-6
TGCGCCAGCAGCTCTGGGACCGGGACAGAACCTAATTCACCCCTCCACTTT
CASSSGTGTEPNSPLHF
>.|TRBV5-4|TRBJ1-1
TGTGCCAGCAGCTTGGACAGGGATGGTGAAGCTTTCTTT
CASSLDRDGEAFF
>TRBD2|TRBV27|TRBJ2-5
TGTGCCAGTATGGGACTAGCGGGAGGGGAAGAGACCCAGTACTTC
CASMGLAGGEETQYF
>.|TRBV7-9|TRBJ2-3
TGTGCCAGCAGCGACCCCTCAGGGAGGTGGACAGATACGCAGTATTTT
CASSDPSGRWTDTQYF
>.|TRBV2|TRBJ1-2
TGTGCCAGCAGTGGGGGGCAGAACTATGGCTACACCTTC
CASSGGQNYGYTF
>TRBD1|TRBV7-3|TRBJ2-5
TGTGCCAGCAGCTGGACAGGGGGGAAAGAGACCCAGTACTTC
CASSWTGGKETQYF
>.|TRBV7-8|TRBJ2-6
TGTGCCAGCAGCGTATTGACACCTTTAATCTCTTCTGGGGCCAACGTCCTGACTTTC
CASSVLTPLISSGANVLTF
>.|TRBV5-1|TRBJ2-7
TGCGCCAGCAGCGCGGACAGCCTACTTACCTACGAGCAGTACTTC
CASSADSLLTYEQYF